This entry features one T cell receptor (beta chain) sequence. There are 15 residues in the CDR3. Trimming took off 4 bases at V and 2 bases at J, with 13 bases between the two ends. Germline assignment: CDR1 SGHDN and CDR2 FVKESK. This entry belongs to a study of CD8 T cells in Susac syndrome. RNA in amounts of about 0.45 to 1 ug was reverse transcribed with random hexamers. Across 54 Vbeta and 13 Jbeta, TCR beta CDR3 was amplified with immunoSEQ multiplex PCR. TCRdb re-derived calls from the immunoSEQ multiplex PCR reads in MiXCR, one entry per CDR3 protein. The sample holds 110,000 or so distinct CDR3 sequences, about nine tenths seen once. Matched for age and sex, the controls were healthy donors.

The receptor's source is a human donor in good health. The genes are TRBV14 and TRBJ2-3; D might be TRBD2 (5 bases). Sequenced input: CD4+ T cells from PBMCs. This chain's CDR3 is CASSPLGGYTDTQYF. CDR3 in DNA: TGTGCCAGCAGCCCGCTGGGCGGGTACACAGATACGCAGTATTTT.